A single sample gave rise to the 11 T cell receptor beta chains below, sequenced in a study of cytomegalovirus exposure and HLA in healthy donors. The PCR used 60 Vbeta and 13 Jbeta primers. Sequencing used immunoSEQ multiplex PCR; TCRdb keeps in-frame clones, though not all of them. The sample includes 95,000 to 110,000 clones, around three quarters of them seen just once. Sequencing was carried out using PBMCs. The receptors here all came from a young man in good health and CMV-seronegative.

In its sample, this clone was seen a few times. The V gene is TRBV28, the J gene TRBJ1-1; 7 bases line up with TRBD1. Trimming cost V 5 bases and J 7 bases; bases outside gene matches: 7. The CDR3 runs to 13 residues. Per the germline V gene, CDR1 is MDHEN and CDR2 is SYDVKM. Here the CDR3 DNA reads TGTGCCAGCAGTAGAGGGGGCGCGAGTGAAGCTTTCTTT. Its protein is CASSRGGASEAFF.

V and J are TRBV19 and TRBJ1-4; D remains ambiguous. V was pared by 2 bases and J by 7 bases, with 8 bases between. Germline V gives CDR1 LNHDA, CDR2 SQIVND (reference sequence). This CDR3 has 13 amino acids. The CDR3 sequence is CASSIHPGEKLFF. CDR3 bases: TGTGCCAGTAGTATACATCCGGGTGAAAAACTGTTTTTT.

This chain connects TRBV6-1 to TRBJ2-3; TRBD2 might be the D (5 bases). Per germline, CDR1 MNHNS and CDR2 SASEGT. V dropped 2 bases and J dropped 0 bases, with 12 bases sitting between them. The length of the CDR3 is 16 residues. The CDR3 bases are TGTGCCAGCAGTGAAATCGGGATGCCTAGCACAGATACGCAGTATTTT. This encodes CASSEIGMPSTDTQYF.

Only one count was recorded for this clone. For the CDR3, the DNA is TGTGCCAGCAGTGAAACCCTAGCGGGGCAGCCCCAGCATTTT. Translation gives CASSETLAGQPQHF. The chain recombines TRBV6-1 with TRBJ1-5; no clear D gene. CDR3 length: 14 amino acids. V lost 2 bases, J lost 7 bases, and 12 bases lay in between. CDR1 MNHNS and CDR2 SASEGT come from the germline V gene.

This chain joins TRBV29-1 and TRBJ2-1; the D gene is possibly TRBD1 (6 bases). Trimming took off 6 bases at V and 2 bases at J, with 17 bases between the two ends. The CDR3 runs to 15 residues. Germline CDR1 is SQVTM and CDR2 is ANQGSEA. CDR3 sequence (DNA): TGCAGCGTCCTAGGGGGTTTAGTCACCTACAATGAGCAGTTCTTC. Its protein is CSVLGGLVTYNEQFF.

The rearrangement joins TRBV30 to TRBJ2-6, with D tentatively TRBD1 (5 bases). Trimming took off 1 base at V and 9 bases at J, with 10 bases between the two ends. Germline-derived CDR1 and CDR2 are GTSNPN and SVGIG (reference sequence). This CDR3 is built from 13 residues. The CDR3 nucleotides read TGTGCCTGGAGTGAGGGGATCATCAACGTCCTGACTTTC. Amino acid sequence: CAWSEGIINVLTF.

The chain has TRBV11-2 and TRBJ2-5, with 13 nucleotides matching TRBD2. J lost 5 bases, V lost 5 bases, and 5 bases had no gene match. This CDR3 contains 15 residues. CDR1 is SGHAT, CDR2 FQNNGV, per germline. The CDR3 bases are TGTGCCAGCAGCCGGGGACTAGCGGGAATGGAGACCCAGTACTTC. Protein: CASSRGLAGMETQYF.

The chain carries TRBV23-1 and TRBJ2-7, with TRBD1 matching over 7 bases. TRBV23-1 is known as an ORF, though its function is uncertain. There are 15 residues in the CDR3. The junction had 5 bases not matched to a gene; V was cut back by 3 bases and J by 0 bases. DNA of the CDR3: TGCGCCAGCAGTCATTCCCGGGACAGCTCCTACGAGCAGTACTTC. This codes for CASSHSRDSSYEQYF.

V gene TRBV10-3 combines with J gene TRBJ2-1; no clear D gene. Germline V gene data show CDR1 as ENHRY and CDR2 as SYGVKD. V gave up 1 base and J gave up 6 bases, with 4 bases separating them. The CDR3 consists of 12 residues. The DNA of the CDR3 is TGTGCCATCAGTGAGTTAGTCAATGAGCAGTTCTTC. Translating it yields CAISELVNEQFF.

The genes are TRBV5-1 and TRBJ2-7, with 8 bases identical to TRBD1. The CDR3 is made up of 13 amino acids. Germline CDR1 reads SGHRS; CDR2 reads YFSETQ. V dropped 7 bases and J dropped 0; count of bases not matched to a gene: 3. The CDR3 nucleotides read TGCGCCAGCGGACAGGGTGGCTCCTACGAGCAGTACTTC. This sequence encodes CASGQGGSYEQYF.

The chain couples TRBV6-1 to TRBJ2-7, with TRBD1 as a possible D gene (5 bases). Trimming took 4 bases from V and 6 from J, leaving 19 bases between them. There are 15 residues in the CDR3. Germline lookup yields CDR1 MNHNS and CDR2 SASEGT. The CDR3 loop reads CASSAQRTPPIEQYF. Here the CDR3 DNA reads TGTGCCAGCAGTGCTCAGAGGACACCCCCTATCGAGCAGTACTTC.